A selection of T cell receptor beta chains follows, all from one sample in a study of beta chain features in type 1 diabetes. TCRdb keeps only in-frame clones here, not all; method: immunoSEQ multiplex PCR. The repertoire includes approximately 730,000 clones, around 15% of them detected once, and 0.02% to 0.025% sits in the top ten. Material: naive CD4+ T cells from blood. The receptors shown here come from a man younger than 35 with type 1 diabetes. The CDR3 runs from the conserved cysteine through the conserved F or W. Fields, in order: D gene, clone size, CDR3 length, V gene, J gene, CDR3 protein, CDR3 DNA. A D gene is named only where the DNA matches it firmly. For some rows the clone size is stated as once, few or many, or as a class when expanded; others skip it.

>.|.|15|TRBV10-3|TRBJ1-5
CAISESGGGNQPQHF
TGTGCCATCAGTGAGTCTGGTGGTGGCAATCAGCCCCAGCATTTT
>.|.|14|TRBV21-1|TRBJ2-5
CASSARQGRETQYF
TGTGCCAGCAGCGCCCGACAGGGACGGGAGACCCAGTACTTC
>TRBD2|few|15|TRBV5-1|TRBJ2-1
CASRPLAGGDNEQFF
TGCGCCAGCAGACCCTTAGCGGGGGGTGACAATGAGCAGTTCTTC
>.|few|13|TRBV5-1|TRBJ1-1
CASRTRTAEKAFF
TGCGCCAGCAGAACCCGGACAGCTGAGAAAGCTTTCTTT
>.|.|13|TRBV7-9|TRBJ2-7
CASSLGGTGEQYF
TGTGCCAGCAGCTTAGGGGGGACCGGCGAGCAGTACTTC
>.|few|16|TRBV21-1|TRBJ2-1
CASSRAGKVSYNEQFF
TGTGCCAGCAGCAGGGCAGGGAAGGTCTCCTACAATGAGCAGTTCTTC
>.|few|15|TRBV25-1|TRBJ1-2
CASSEYGVQSYGYTF
TGTGCCAGCAGTGAATACGGGGTCCAGAGCTATGGCTACACCTTC
>.|.|13|TRBV15|TRBJ1-2
CAVQDLLSYGYTF
TGTGCCGTCCAAGACCTGCTGAGCTATGGCTACACCTTC
>.|few|14|TRBV10-3|TRBJ2-3
CAISEGRSTDTQYF
TGTGCCATCAGTGAGGGGCGAAGCACAGATACGCAGTATTTT
>.|few|15|TRBV29-1|TRBJ1-1
CSVDLDEGMNTEAFF
TGCAGCGTTGATTTGGACGAGGGCATGAACACTGAAGCTTTCTTT
>.|.|12|TRBV5-6|TRBJ2-3
CASSYMGDTQYF
TGTGCCAGCAGCTATATGGGTGATACGCAGTATTTT
>.|.|14|TRBV30|TRBJ1-6
CAWAEGSYNSPLHF
TGTGCCTGGGCCGAGGGGTCCTATAATTCACCCCTCCACTTT
>.|.|18|TRBV21-1|TRBJ1-3
CASSKGMGQGPSGNTIYF
TGTGCCAGCAGCAAAGGCATGGGCCAGGGCCCCTCTGGAAACACCATATATTTT
>.|few|16|TRBV27|TRBJ1-1
CASSLSPAGQGTEAFF
TGTGCCAGCAGTTTATCCCCGGCAGGGCAGGGCACTGAAGCTTTCTTT
>.|few|14|TRBV7-8|TRBJ1-1
CASSPDLIGTEAFF
TGTGCCAGCAGCCCGGACCTAATTGGGACTGAAGCTTTCTTT
>TRBD1|.|15|TRBV5-1|TRBJ2-5
CASSADPQGAETQYF
TGCGCCAGCAGCGCCGATCCTCAGGGGGCGGAGACCCAGTACTTC
>.|.|18|TRBV7-9|TRBJ2-3
CASTTGGNILISTDTQYF
TGTGCCAGCACCACTGGGGGGAACATCTTAATTAGCACAGATACGCAGTATTTT
>.|.|18|TRBV4-2|TRBJ2-2
CASSQEGAAAGLTGELFF
TGTGCCAGCAGCCAAGAGGGTGCCGCCGCGGGGCTTACCGGGGAGCTGTTTTTT
>.|few|13|TRBV2|TRBJ1-5
CASSEGVYQPQHF
TGTGCCAGCAGTGAGGGGGTTTATCAGCCCCAGCATTTT
>.|.|14|TRBV5-4|TRBJ2-6
CASSLGAGANVLTF
TGTGCCAGCAGCTTGGGGGCTGGGGCCAACGTCCTGACTTTC
>.|few|14|TRBV7-8|TRBJ2-7
CASSLPGQGYEQYF
TGTGCCAGCAGCCTCCCCGGGCAGGGCTACGAGCAGTACTTC
>TRBD1|.|14|TRBV19|TRBJ2-5
CASSAQGPQETQYF
TGTGCCAGTAGTGCACAGGGGCCCCAAGAGACCCAGTACTTC
>.|.|15|TRBV30|TRBJ1-2
CAWSDNLLPNYGYTF
TGTGCCTGGAGTGATAACCTTCTCCCAAACTATGGCTACACCTTC
>.|few|15|TRBV2|TRBJ2-2
CASRRGPVNTGELFF
TGTGCCAGCAGGAGAGGGCCCGTGAACACCGGGGAGCTGTTTTTT
>.|.|14|TRBV29-1|TRBJ1-1
CSVVPQLTNTEAFF
TGCAGCGTCGTCCCTCAGCTAACGAACACTGAAGCTTTCTTT
>TRBD1|few|15|TRBV7-2|TRBJ1-5
CASSLATGTDQPQHF
TGTGCCAGCAGCTTAGCGACAGGGACAGATCAGCCCCAGCATTTT
>.|few|16|TRBV4-1|TRBJ1-3
CASSQVSDVSGNTIYF
TGCGCCAGCAGCCAAGTTTCGGATGTCTCTGGAAACACCATATATTTT
>TRBD1|few|15|TRBV6-5|TRBJ1-2
CASSYSGQGGYGYTF
TGTGCCAGCAGTTACTCGGGACAGGGGGGCTATGGCTACACCTTC
>.|few|14|TRBV6-5|TRBJ1-1
CASSYSRAAAEAFF
TGTGCCAGCAGTTACTCGAGGGCCGCCGCTGAAGCTTTCTTT
>TRBD1|.|15|TRBV30|TRBJ1-5
CACKTTKQGNQPQHF
TGTGCCTGCAAAACAACTAAACAGGGGAATCAGCCCCAGCATTTT
>.|.|13|TRBV7-9|TRBJ1-1
CASSLDSGSEAFF
TGTGCCAGCAGCTTAGATTCAGGGAGCGAAGCTTTCTTT
>.|.|13|TRBV10-1|TRBJ2-3
CASSWAGQDTQYF
TGCGCCAGCAGTTGGGCGGGACAGGATACGCAGTATTTT
>TRBD1|.|18|TRBV9|TRBJ2-5
CASSVSISGTGRKETQYF
TGTGCCAGCAGCGTCTCTATCTCCGGGACAGGGAGAAAAGAGACCCAGTACTTC
>.|.|14|TRBV27|TRBJ2-7
CASSPRTGSYEQYF
TGTGCCAGCAGTCCACGGACGGGATCCTACGAGCAGTACTTC
>.|.|14|TRBV29-1|TRBJ2-7
CSVVSRLSSYEQYF
TGCAGCGTTGTATCTCGTCTTAGCTCCTACGAGCAGTACTTC
>.|.|15|TRBV14|TRBJ1-2
CASSERGDPSYGYTF
TGTGCCAGCAGCGAACGGGGGGACCCCAGCTATGGCTACACCTTC
>.|.|11|TRBV7-2|TRBJ2-5
CASSTGETQYF
TGTGCCAGCAGCACAGGAGAGACCCAGTACTTC
>TRBD2|.|17|TRBV23-1|TRBJ2-3
CASSQSLGGGCTDTQYF
TGCGCCAGCAGTCAATCGTTAGGCGGGGGATGCACAGATACGCAGTATTTT
>.|.|15|TRBV18|TRBJ2-5
CASSPRTAHQETQYF
TGTGCCAGCTCCCCAAGGACAGCGCACCAAGAGACCCAGTACTTC
>TRBD1|.|13|TRBV28|TRBJ1-1
CALTAQGDTEAFF
TGTGCCCTTACGGCCCAGGGGGACACTGAAGCTTTCTTT
>TRBD1|few|15|TRBV6-6|TRBJ1-1
CASSYPTGGSTEAFF
TGTGCCAGCAGTTACCCGACAGGGGGGTCCACTGAAGCTTTCTTT
>TRBD1|.|16|TRBV6-1|TRBJ1-5
CASSAGTGVSNQPQHF
TGTGCCAGCAGTGCCGGGACAGGGGTTAGCAATCAGCCCCAGCATTTT
>TRBD1|few|13|TRBV2|TRBJ1-2
CAGQGSVDYGYTF
TGTGCCGGACAGGGCTCAGTTGACTATGGCTACACCTTC
>.|few|13|TRBV7-9|TRBJ2-3
CASQVFPTDTQYF
TGTGCCTCGCAAGTCTTCCCCACAGATACGCAGTATTTT
>TRBD2|.|16|TRBV23-1|TRBJ2-1
CASSQELAGHNNEQFF
TGCGCCAGCAGTCAGGAACTAGCGGGGCACAACAATGAGCAGTTCTTC
>TRBD1|.|19|TRBV28|TRBJ2-7
CASSFARQGVGSSPYEQYF
TGTGCCAGCAGTTTCGCGAGACAGGGGGTCGGGTCCTCGCCCTACGAGCAGTACTTC
>TRBD1|few|13|TRBV25-1|TRBJ1-2
CASRLGTGYGYTF
TGTGCCAGCAGGCTAGGGACAGGCTATGGCTACACCTTC
>.|.|16|TRBV30|TRBJ1-6
CAWSGGNREANSPLHF
TGTGCCTGGAGTGGGGGAAACAGGGAGGCCAATTCACCCCTCCACTTT
>TRBD2|few|16|TRBV5-1|TRBJ2-3
CASSYSSGGLQDTQYF
TGCGCCAGCAGCTATTCTAGCGGGGGGCTGCAGGATACGCAGTATTTT
>.|.|14|TRBV5-4|TRBJ2-1
CASSLINKVDEQFF
TGTGCCAGCAGCTTGATCAATAAGGTCGATGAGCAGTTCTTC
>TRBD2|few|17|TRBV7-2|TRBJ2-5
CASSLASGGGIQETQYF
TGTGCCAGCAGCTTAGCGTCCGGCGGGGGGATCCAAGAGACCCAGTACTTC
>.|few|17|TRBV7-6|TRBJ2-6
CASSPRDGISGANVLTF
TGTGCCAGCAGCCCCCGGGACGGAATCTCTGGGGCCAACGTCCTGACTTTC
>.|few|8|TRBV20-1|TRBJ2-1
CSASRGIF
TGCAGTGCTAGTAGGGGAATCTTC
>.|.|14|TRBV6-5|TRBJ2-1
CASRRGVRYNEQFF
TGTGCCAGCAGGCGCGGGGTGAGATACAATGAGCAGTTCTTC